A single sample is the source of the 22 T cell receptor beta chains below, sequenced in a study of regulatory T cells in long-lasting Graves disease. Construction of the TCR beta libraries employed iRepertoire HTBI primers in conjunction with Arm-PCR of CDR3 regions. TCRdb reanalysed the multiplex PCR reads using MiXCR and keeps one entry per CDR3 protein. Altogether hundreds of thousands of distinct CDR3 sequences are present, around 20% being singletons, with the ten largest covering less than 25%. Documented time point: persistent/refractory GD, antithyroid drugs over 5 years with positive TRAb. PBMCs were the source of the RNA used for TCR sequencing. The sample was peripheral blood mononuclear cells (PBMCs), taken when the disease was refractory, from a patient treated with antithyroid drugs. The receptors stem from a female donor with Graves disease.

Concerning this clonotype: Sequence at one end of the junction differs from germline and may be a read error. The chain recombines TRBV20-1 with TRBJ2-7, with 10 bases aligning to TRBD1. The CDR3 consists of 14 residues. CDR1 and CDR2 (germline): DFQATT, SNEGSKA (reference sequence). CDR3 coding DNA: TGCGGTGCTAGAGATAGGGACAGGGGTTACGAGCAGTACTTC. Translation gives CGARDRDRGYEQYF.

Points on this clonotype: This is likely an artifact of a read error, given a far larger clone one base away. The chain combines TRBV7-2 with TRBJ2-5; no definite D call. The better agreement between TRBJ2-1 and the DNA end casts doubt on the J call. The germline CDR1 and CDR2 sequences are SGHTA and FQGNSA. This CDR3 is built from 14 residues. CDR3 in amino acids: CASSSASRANEQFF. CDR3 sequence (DNA): TGTGCCAGCAGCTCTGCATCTCGAGCCAATGAGCAGTTCTTC.

This clonotype was recorded at least ten times. CDR3 sequence (DNA): TGTGCCAGCAGCTTGGATCCGGGGCAGGGGGAGAAGGCTTTCTTT. Translating it yields CASSLDPGQGEKAFF. The chain links TRBV11-1 to TRBJ1-1, with 7 bases lining up with TRBD1. The V segment lost 3 bases and the J segment 11 bases; nucleotides outside the gene matches: 15. Germline values: CDR1 SGHAT, CDR2 FQDESV (reference sequence). The CDR3 is 15 amino acids. Full variable domain (outside the CDR3, taken from reference TRBV11-1 and TRBJ1-1): EAEVAQSPRYKITEKSQAVAFWCDPISGHATLYWYRQILGQGPELLVQFQDESVVDDSQLPKDRFSAERLKGVDSTLKIQPAELGDSAMYLCASSLDPGQGEKAFFGQGTRLTVV.

The gene calls are TRBV7-3 and TRBJ2-7; TRBD1 is a possible D gene (5 bases). Germline V gives CDR1 SGHTA, CDR2 FQGTGA. The CDR3 totals 13 residues. Trimming left V 5 bases short and J 12 bases short, with 20 bases between. Here the CDR3 DNA reads TGTGCCAGCAGCCAGATCTTCTTGACAGCGCGGTACTTC. It translates to CASSQIFLTARYF.

This clonotype was detected many times. The chain combines TRBV7-2 with TRBJ2-2; 12 bases line up with TRBD2. Looked up from germline, CDR1 is SGHTA and CDR2 is FQGNSA. J was trimmed by 5 bases and V by 6 bases; bases with no gene match: 10. This CDR3 region has 17 residues. CDR3 loop: CASRSRGLAGGTGELFF. The CDR3 DNA follows: TGTGCCAGCAGATCGAGAGGGCTAGCGGGAGGGACCGGGGAGCTGTTTTTT.

The genes are TRBV10-3 and TRBJ1-2, with 7 bases matching TRBD1. The junction had 11 bases not matched to a gene; V was cut back by 6 bases and J by 4 bases. CDR1 ENHRY and CDR2 SYGVKD come from the germline V gene. The CDR3 spans 15 residues. CDR3 coding DNA: TGTGCCATCAGCCGGGACAGAGCTGCATTCTATGGCTACACCTTC. Amino acids: CAISRDRAAFYGYTF.

This clonotype occurred many times. This chain links TRBV28 with TRBJ1-6; D is unclear. CDR1 and CDR2 from the germline V gene are MDHEN and SYDVKM. The CDR3 spans 14 residues. Trimming took off 7 bases at V and 7 bases at J, with 14 bases between the two ends. The CDR3 sequence: CASNQDRGNSPLHF. The CDR3 DNA is TGTGCCAGCAATCAGGACCGGGGAAATTCACCCCTCCACTTT.

The chain employs TRBV4-3 and TRBJ2-3; TRBD2 matches 7 bases. The CDR3 consists of 14 residues. Germline values: CDR1 LGHNA, CDR2 YSLEER. V was clipped by 8 bases and J by 6 bases; unmatched bases: 11. This chain's CDR3 is CASSWAGDTDTQYF. The DNA of the CDR3 is TGCGCCAGCTCTTGGGCGGGGGATACGGATACGCAGTATTTT.

This clonotype has at least ten counts. The rearrangement joins TRBV6-2 or TRBV6-3 to TRBJ1-1; the D is unclear. The CDR3 sequence is 15 residues long. The germline V gene has CDR1 MNHEY and CDR2 SVGEGT. With 2 bases removed from V and 0 bases from J, the gap between germline ends came to 10 bases. CDR3 in DNA: TGTGCCAGCAGTTACGACGGAGGGATGAACACTGAAGCTTTCTTT. Translating it yields CASSYDGGMNTEAFF.

This clonotype was counted ten times or more. In DNA form, the CDR3 reads TGTGCCAGCAGCTTGGCCGACAGGGTGAAGGAGACCCAGTACTTC. Its protein product is CASSLADRVKETQYF. The chain combines TRBV7-8 with TRBJ2-5; 7 bases map to TRBD1. V shed 3 bases and J 5 bases; nucleotides not matched to a gene: 9. Germline CDR1 is SGHVS and CDR2 is FQNEAQ. This CDR3 has 15 amino acids.

This chain connects TRBV4-1 to TRBJ1-2; tentatively, D is TRBD1 (6 bases). Trimming took 0 bases from V and 4 from J, leaving 12 bases between them. Germline CDR1 and CDR2: MGHRA and YSYEKL. The CDR3 runs to 15 residues. The DNA of the CDR3 is TGCGCCAGCAGCCAAGAAGACGGACAGTTCTATGGCTACACCTTC. Protein product: CASSQEDGQFYGYTF.

Note on this clonotype: One base away lies a much larger clone, so this may be a sequencing read error. The chain uses TRBV5-1 and TRBJ1-2; D uncertain. Germline V gene lookup returns CDR1 SGHRS and CDR2 YFSETQ. The CDR3 is made up of 13 amino acids. DNA for the CDR3: TGCGCCAGCAGCTTGGACAGCCTCTATGGCCACACCTTC. It encodes CASSLDSLYGHTF.

In its sample, this clonotype was seen many times. This chain uses TRBV11-2 with TRBJ1-1, with D possibly TRBD1 on 6 matching bases. The germline V and J ends were trimmed by 6 bases and 1 base, with 12 bases remaining between them. CDR1 is SGHAT and CDR2 is FQNNGV in the germline V gene. The CDR3 loop spans 14 amino acids. The CDR3 region is CASRGGSANTEAFF. CDR3 nucleotides: TGTGCCAGCAGAGGGGGATCCGCGAACACTGAAGCTTTCTTT.

This clonotype was seen a single time. This chain connects TRBV5-4 to TRBJ1-2; D may be TRBD1 (6 bases). CDR1 is SGHNT and CDR2 is YYREEE in the germline V gene (reference sequence). The ends were cut back, 4 bases at V and 1 base at J, with 20 bases in the middle. The CDR3 sequence is 17 residues long. CDR3 in DNA: TGTGCCAGCAGCAGAGACCCCACCGGACAGCATAACTATGGCTACACCTTC. It yields the protein CASSRDPTGQHNYGYTF.

At least ten counts were recorded for this clonotype. CDR3: CATSRGVTGELFF. CDR3 nucleotides: TGTGCCACCAGCAGAGGGGTCACCGGGGAGCTGTTTTTT. The gene calls are TRBV15 and TRBJ2-2; unclear D gene. The CDR3 length is 13 residues. With 1 base removed from V and 4 bases from J, the gap between germline ends came to 4 bases. Looked up from germline, CDR1 is LNHNV and CDR2 is YYDKDF (reference sequence).

This clonotype has at least ten counts. J is TRBJ2-2 and V is TRBV2; D is uncertain. Germline V gene sequence: CDR1 SNHLY, CDR2 FYNNEI. The CDR3 is made up of 14 amino acids. Trimming stripped 7 bases from V and 4 bases from J, with 13 bases between. The CDR3: CASMKVLSTGELFF. Here the CDR3 DNA reads TGTGCCAGCATGAAGGTTTTGAGCACCGGGGAGCTGTTTTTT.

This clonotype was seen ten or more times. The gene calls are TRBV29-1 and TRBJ1-2; maybe TRBD1 (5 bases). This CDR3 comprises 13 residues. Germline CDR1 is SQVTM and CDR2 is ANQGSEA. V was trimmed by 3 bases and J by 7 bases, leaving 15 bases between them. CDR3 nucleotides: TGCAGCGTTGAGAAGGAGGGACGGGGTGGCTACACCTTC. The encoded protein is CSVEKEGRGGYTF.

This clonotype appeared many times. V is TRBV7-8 and J is TRBJ2-7; possibly TRBD1 or TRBD2 for D (5 bases each). The ends were cut back, 3 bases at V and 2 bases at J, with 17 bases in the middle. The CDR3 is 16 amino acids. Germline lookup yields CDR1 SGHVS and CDR2 FQNEAQ. The CDR3 coding sequence is TGTGCCAGCAGCTTGGATCTGGACATCGGGACCTACGAGCAGTACTTC. Its translation is CASSLDLDIGTYEQYF.

The V gene is TRBV18, the J gene TRBJ1-2, with 12 positions matching TRBD1. Looked up from germline, CDR1 is KGHSH and CDR2 is LQKENI. Trimming removed 3 bases from V and 5 bases from J; junction bases left unmatched: 4. The CDR3 is made up of 15 amino acids. The CDR3 nucleotides are TGTGCCAGCTCACCTACGGGACAGGGGGCGTATGGCTACACCTTC. It encodes CASSPTGQGAYGYTF.

This sequence joins TRBV20-1 and TRBJ2-7; D may correspond to TRBD1 or TRBD2 (6 bases each). This CDR3 has 12 amino acids. Trimming took 6 bases from V and 4 from J, leaving 13 bases between them. CDR1 is DFQATT and CDR2 is SNEGSKA in the germline V gene (reference sequence). Here the CDR3 DNA reads TGCAGTGCAAGTCGGGGGCAATACGAGCAGTACTTC. It specifies CSASRGQYEQYF.

This clonotype was seen many times. J is TRBJ1-6 and V is TRBV30; D is unclear. V lost 4 bases, J lost 7 bases, and 11 bases lay in between. This CDR3 has 13 amino acids. Germline-derived CDR1 and CDR2 are GTSNPN and SVGIG (reference sequence). The CDR3 here is CAWKNSLNSPLHF. The CDR3 coding sequence is TGTGCCTGGAAAAATTCCTTAAATTCACCCCTCCACTTT.

This clonotype was seen many times. The genes are TRBV24-1 and TRBJ1-4; D possibly corresponds to TRBD1 (5 bases). CDR3 size: 16 residues. Germline lookup yields CDR1 KGHDR and CDR2 SFDVKD. V was trimmed by 0 bases and J by 8 bases, leaving 15 bases between them. In nucleotides, the CDR3 is TGTGCCACCAGTGATTTGACGGGACGGGGTTTAGAAAAACTGTTTTTT. Protein: CATSDLTGRGLEKLFF.